A selection of T cell receptor beta chains follows, all from one sample in a study of T cells after posttransplantation cyclophosphamide. Clones were sequenced by immunoSEQ multiplex PCR, and TCRdb holds only the in-frame ones, with some missing. The sample was found to contain 30,000 or so clones, and every one recurs. The source material was PBMCs. Receptors originate from a woman aged 55 to 70 in good health, CMV-negative, and a related stem cell transplant donor. Each CDR3 is given with its conserved first and last residue. Fields, in order: D gene, clone size, J gene, V gene, CDR3 DNA, CDR3 protein. A D gene is named only where the DNA matches it firmly. A clone size is listed for some rows: how often the clone was seen (once, few, many), or a class if it is expanded.

d_call: TRBD1; clone_size: few; j_call: TRBJ1-2; v_call: TRBV19; cdr3_nt: TGTGCCAGTAGTCCTAGGGGGCGGGAAGGCTACACCTTC; cdr3_aa: CASSPRGREGYTF
d_call: NA; clone_size: few; j_call: TRBJ1-2; v_call: TRBV19; cdr3_nt: TGTGCCAGTAGTATAGAGGAGGGTCAAGGCTACACCTTC; cdr3_aa: CASSIEEGQGYTF
d_call: NA; clone_size: many; j_call: TRBJ2-3; v_call: TRBV29-1; cdr3_nt: TGCAGCGTTGACACGGGCACAGATACGCAGTATTTT; cdr3_aa: CSVDTGTDTQYF
d_call: NA; clone_size: many; j_call: TRBJ2-3; v_call: TRBV14; cdr3_nt: TGTGCCAGCAGCCAAGAAGCGGGCGAAGATACGCAGTATTTT; cdr3_aa: CASSQEAGEDTQYF
d_call: TRBD1; clone_size: many; j_call: TRBJ1-4; v_call: TRBV30; cdr3_nt: TGTGCCTGGTCGACAGGGCAGTATCATGAAAAACTGTTTTTT; cdr3_aa: CAWSTGQYHEKLFF
d_call: NA; clone_size: many; j_call: TRBJ1-6; v_call: TRBV7-2; cdr3_nt: TGTGCCAGCAGCGGATGGGGGGTAATATCACCCCTCCACTTT; cdr3_aa: CASSGWGVISPLHF
d_call: NA; clone_size: many; j_call: TRBJ1-1; v_call: TRBV20-1; cdr3_nt: TGCAGGGGAGGGCAGGGCACTGAAGCTTTCTTT; cdr3_aa: CRGGQGTEAFF
d_call: NA; clone_size: many; j_call: TRBJ2-6; v_call: TRBV7-3; cdr3_nt: TGTGCCAGCAGCCCTCAGGGAGGTGGGGCCAACGTCCTGACTTTC; cdr3_aa: CASSPQGGGANVLTF
d_call: NA; clone_size: many; j_call: TRBJ2-1; v_call: TRBV6-6; cdr3_nt: TGTGCCAGCAGTTACCGGCTAGCCTACAATGAGCAGTTCTTC; cdr3_aa: CASSYRLAYNEQFF
d_call: NA; clone_size: NA; j_call: TRBJ2-3; v_call: TRBV18; cdr3_nt: TGTGCCAGCTCACTCCGACAGACAGATACGCAGTATTTT; cdr3_aa: CASSLRQTDTQYF
d_call: TRBD2; clone_size: NA; j_call: TRBJ2-1; v_call: TRBV15; cdr3_nt: TGTGCCACCAGCAGAGATACGTTAGGTTCGGGACTAGCGGGAGGGCCGGGCTACAATGAGCAGTTCTTC; cdr3_aa: CATSRDTLGSGLAGGPGYNEQFF
d_call: NA; clone_size: many; j_call: TRBJ1-2; v_call: TRBV15; cdr3_nt: TGTGCCACCAGCAGAGATGCGGATGGCTATGGCTACACCTTC; cdr3_aa: CATSRDADGYGYTF
d_call: NA; clone_size: few; j_call: TRBJ2-3; v_call: TRBV6-5; cdr3_nt: TGTGCCAGCAGCCTAGCTAGCGTCACAGATACGCAGTATTTT; cdr3_aa: CASSLASVTDTQYF
d_call: NA; clone_size: many; j_call: TRBJ2-2; v_call: TRBV18; cdr3_nt: TGTGCCAGCTCCCGGACCCAACAGGGATCGAACACCGGGGAGCTGTTTTTT; cdr3_aa: CASSRTQQGSNTGELFF
d_call: NA; clone_size: many; j_call: TRBJ2-7; v_call: TRBV6-5; cdr3_nt: TGTGCCAGCAGTTACGCGCGGGCCTTCTCCTACGAGCAGTACTTC; cdr3_aa: CASSYARAFSYEQYF
d_call: NA; clone_size: many; j_call: TRBJ2-1; v_call: TRBV10-3; cdr3_nt: TGTGCCATCAGTCGACAGGGAGGGGATGAGCAGTTCTTC; cdr3_aa: CAISRQGGDEQFF
d_call: NA; clone_size: few; j_call: TRBJ1-2; v_call: TRBV19; cdr3_nt: TGTGCCAGTAGTATAAGTCTGACAGGCGCATTCTATGGCTACACCTTC; cdr3_aa: CASSISLTGAFYGYTF
d_call: TRBD2; clone_size: many; j_call: TRBJ2-5; v_call: TRBV18; cdr3_nt: TGTGCCAGCTCAACCCTACCGGGACTAGTACGAGAGACCCAGTACTTC; cdr3_aa: CASSTLPGLVRETQYF
d_call: NA; clone_size: many; j_call: TRBJ1-2; v_call: TRBV2; cdr3_nt: TGTGCCAGCAGTGAAGAGGGGTATGGCTACACCTTC; cdr3_aa: CASSEEGYGYTF
d_call: NA; clone_size: many; j_call: TRBJ1-4; v_call: TRBV30; cdr3_nt: TGTGCCTGGAGTGCCGCCCGGTCTCCAGGCGAGGAAAAACTGTTTTTT; cdr3_aa: CAWSAARSPGEEKLFF
d_call: NA; clone_size: many; j_call: TRBJ1-6; v_call: TRBV5-4; cdr3_nt: TGTGCCAGCAGCCTGGCGGGTCCGAGGCTCTATAATTCACCCCTCCACTTT; cdr3_aa: CASSLAGPRLYNSPLHF
d_call: TRBD1; clone_size: many; j_call: TRBJ1-2; v_call: TRBV7-3; cdr3_nt: TGTGCCAGCAGCCCGACAGGGGGCGGTAACTATGGCTACACCTTC; cdr3_aa: CASSPTGGGNYGYTF
d_call: NA; clone_size: many; j_call: TRBJ1-1; v_call: TRBV6-5; cdr3_nt: TGTGCCAGCAGTTACGAGACAGCCGGAGACACTGAAGCTTTCTTT; cdr3_aa: CASSYETAGDTEAFF
d_call: TRBD2; clone_size: many; j_call: TRBJ2-7; v_call: TRBV7-2; cdr3_nt: TGTGCCAGCAGCTTCGGGGAGGGCTACGAGCAGTACTTC; cdr3_aa: CASSFGEGYEQYF
d_call: NA; clone_size: many; j_call: TRBJ2-1; v_call: TRBV7-8; cdr3_nt: TGTGCCAGCAGCTTAGTGGGGGGAGCCCCTAGCTCCTACAATGAGCAGTTCTTC; cdr3_aa: CASSLVGGAPSSYNEQFF
d_call: TRBD1; clone_size: many; j_call: TRBJ2-1; v_call: TRBV2; cdr3_nt: TGTGCCGGGGGGACAGGGAGATCAAACAATGAGCAGTTCTTC; cdr3_aa: CAGGTGRSNNEQFF
d_call: TRBD2; clone_size: NA; j_call: TRBJ2-3; v_call: TRBV19; cdr3_nt: TGTGCCAGTATGGTTAGAACTAGCGGGGCATCCACAGATACGCAGTATTTT; cdr3_aa: CASMVRTSGASTDTQYF